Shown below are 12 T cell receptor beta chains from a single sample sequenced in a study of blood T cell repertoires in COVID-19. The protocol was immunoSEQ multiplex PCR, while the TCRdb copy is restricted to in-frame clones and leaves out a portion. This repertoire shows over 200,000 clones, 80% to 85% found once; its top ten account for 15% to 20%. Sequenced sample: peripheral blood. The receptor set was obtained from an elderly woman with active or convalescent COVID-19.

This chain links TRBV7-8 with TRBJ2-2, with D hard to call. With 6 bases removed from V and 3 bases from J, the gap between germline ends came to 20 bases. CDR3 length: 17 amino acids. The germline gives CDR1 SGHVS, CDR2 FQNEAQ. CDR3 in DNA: TGTGCCAGCAGGAGGTTGAACGGCCCCCTGGACACCGGGGAGCTGTTTTTT. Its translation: CASRRLNGPLDTGELFF.

Here the CDR3 DNA reads TGTGCCAGTAGTACCGGGACTAGCGGGATCTACGAGCAGTACTTC. Translation: CASSTGTSGIYEQYF. This chain joins TRBV19 and TRBJ2-7, with 13 bases that match TRBD2. CDR3 size: 15 residues. The trim removed 4 bases at V and 3 bases at J, leaving 3 bases unmatched. Germline CDR1 reads LNHDA; CDR2 reads SQIVND (reference sequence).

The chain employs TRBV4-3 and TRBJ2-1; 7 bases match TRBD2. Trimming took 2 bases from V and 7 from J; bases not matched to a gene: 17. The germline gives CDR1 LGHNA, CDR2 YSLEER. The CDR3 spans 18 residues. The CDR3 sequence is CASSQFFLLTEAGNEQFF. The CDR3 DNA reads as TGCGCCAGCAGCCAATTTTTTCTCCTTACCGAAGCGGGGAATGAGCAGTTCTTC.

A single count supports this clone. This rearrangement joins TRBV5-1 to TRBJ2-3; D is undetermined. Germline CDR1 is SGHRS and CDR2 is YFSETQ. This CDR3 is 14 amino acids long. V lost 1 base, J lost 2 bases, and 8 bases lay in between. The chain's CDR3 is CASSLTPYTDTQYF. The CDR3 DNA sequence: TGCGCCAGCAGCTTGACCCCCTACACAGATACGCAGTATTTT.

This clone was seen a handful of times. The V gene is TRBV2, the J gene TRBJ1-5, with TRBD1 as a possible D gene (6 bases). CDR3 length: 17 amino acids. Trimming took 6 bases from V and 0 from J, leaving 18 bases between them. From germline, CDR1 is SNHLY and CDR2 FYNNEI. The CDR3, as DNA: TGTGCCAGCAGGAGGGATCAGGGGCTATATAGCAATCAGCCCCAGCATTTT. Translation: CASRRDQGLYSNQPQHF.

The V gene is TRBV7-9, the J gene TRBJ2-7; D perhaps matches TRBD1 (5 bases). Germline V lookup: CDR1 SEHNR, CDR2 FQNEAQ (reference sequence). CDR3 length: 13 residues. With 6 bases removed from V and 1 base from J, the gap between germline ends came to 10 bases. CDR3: CASRSTASYEQYF. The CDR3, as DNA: TGTGCCAGCAGATCGACAGCTTCCTACGAGCAGTACTTC.

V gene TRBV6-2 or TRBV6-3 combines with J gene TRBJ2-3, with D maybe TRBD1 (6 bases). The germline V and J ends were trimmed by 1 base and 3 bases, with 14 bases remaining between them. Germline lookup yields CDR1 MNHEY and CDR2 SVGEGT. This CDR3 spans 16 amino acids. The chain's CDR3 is CASSYLQGSKTDTQYF. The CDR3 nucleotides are TGTGCCAGCAGTTACTTACAGGGCAGTAAGACAGATACGCAGTATTTT.

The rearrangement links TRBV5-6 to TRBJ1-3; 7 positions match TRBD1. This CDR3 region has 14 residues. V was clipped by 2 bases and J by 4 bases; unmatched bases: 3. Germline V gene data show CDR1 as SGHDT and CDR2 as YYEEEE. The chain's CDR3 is CASSLTGVGNTIYF. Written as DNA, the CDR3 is TGTGCCAGCAGCTTAACAGGGGTCGGAAACACCATATATTTT.

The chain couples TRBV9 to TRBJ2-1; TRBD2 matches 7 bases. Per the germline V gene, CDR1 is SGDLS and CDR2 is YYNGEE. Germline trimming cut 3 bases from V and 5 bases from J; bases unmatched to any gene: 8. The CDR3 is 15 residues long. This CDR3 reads CASSGGSGVNNEQFF. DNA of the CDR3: TGTGCCAGCAGCGGGGGGAGCGGGGTGAACAATGAGCAGTTCTTC.

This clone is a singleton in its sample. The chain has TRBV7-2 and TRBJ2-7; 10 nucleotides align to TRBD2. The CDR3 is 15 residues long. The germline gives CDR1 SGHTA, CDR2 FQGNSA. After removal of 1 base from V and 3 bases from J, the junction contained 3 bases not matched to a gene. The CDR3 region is CASSLGPSGGYEQYF. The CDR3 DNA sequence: TGTGCCAGCAGCTTAGGTCCTAGCGGGGGCTACGAGCAGTACTTC.

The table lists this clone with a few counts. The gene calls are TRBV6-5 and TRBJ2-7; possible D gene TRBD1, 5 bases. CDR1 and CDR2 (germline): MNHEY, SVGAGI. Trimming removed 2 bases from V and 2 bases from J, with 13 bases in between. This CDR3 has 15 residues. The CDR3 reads CASSYTDKPTYEQYF. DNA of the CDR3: TGTGCCAGCAGTTACACGGACAAACCAACCTACGAGCAGTACTTC.

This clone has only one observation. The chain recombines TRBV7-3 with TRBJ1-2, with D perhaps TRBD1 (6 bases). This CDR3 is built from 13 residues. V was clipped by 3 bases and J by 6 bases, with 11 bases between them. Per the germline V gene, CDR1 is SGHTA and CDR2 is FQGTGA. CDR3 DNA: TGTGCCAGCAGCTTCACCGGGACAAATGGCTACACCTTC. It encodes CASSFTGTNGYTF.